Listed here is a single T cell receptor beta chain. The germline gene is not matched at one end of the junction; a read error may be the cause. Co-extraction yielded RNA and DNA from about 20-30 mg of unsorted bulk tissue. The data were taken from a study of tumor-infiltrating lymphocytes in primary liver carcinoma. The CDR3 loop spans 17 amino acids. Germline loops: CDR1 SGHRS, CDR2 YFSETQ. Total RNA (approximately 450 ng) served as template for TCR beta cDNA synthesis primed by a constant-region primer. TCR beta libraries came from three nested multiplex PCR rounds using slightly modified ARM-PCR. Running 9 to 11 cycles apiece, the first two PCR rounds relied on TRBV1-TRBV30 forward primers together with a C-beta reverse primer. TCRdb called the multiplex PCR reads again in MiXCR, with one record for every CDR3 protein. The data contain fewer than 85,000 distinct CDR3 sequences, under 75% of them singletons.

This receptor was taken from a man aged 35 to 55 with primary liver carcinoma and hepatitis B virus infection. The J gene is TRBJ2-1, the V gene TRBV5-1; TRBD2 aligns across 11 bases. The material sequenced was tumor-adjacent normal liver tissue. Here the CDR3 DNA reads TGCCCCAGCAGCTTGGTAGGACTAGCGGGTTCCGGGGGTGAGCAGTTCTTC. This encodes CPSSLVGLAGSGGEQFF.